This TCR beta chain comes out of a study of blood T cell repertoires in COVID-19. Background on the study: Nucleic acid was either cDNA or gDNA, and it came from T cells, B-cell-depleted T cells, or PBMCs.

The J segment lost 1 base and the V segment lost 4 bases, leaving 4 bases of the junction unmatched. Germline CDR1 reads MNHEY; CDR2 reads SMNVEV (reference sequence). The CDR3 runs 14 residues. Participants in the exposed group had met a COVID-19 case in the 2 weeks before joining the study. Source study methods: Amplified reference gene primers provided the basis for estimating nucleated cell counts. TCRdb keeps only in-frame clones here, not all; method: immunoSEQ multiplex PCR. Clone size and the V and J calls come from that table; the DNA yielded D and trimming. The repertoire holds about 300,000 clones, with 75% to 90% as singletons.

The clonotype originates from a woman under 40 who had been exposed to COVID-19. V and J are TRBV27 and TRBJ2-7; TRBD1 agrees at 7 bases. Input material: PBMCs or T cells enriched from blood (not recorded which). In DNA form, the CDR3 reads TGTGCCAGCAGTTCGGACAGGCGGTCCTACGAGCAGTACTTC. This translates into CASSSDRRSYEQYF.